This T cell receptor beta chain stems from a study of OX40 agonist ivuxolimab in advanced cancers. Study overall: Partial responses were seen in three patients, one with hepatocellular carcinoma and two with cutaneous melanoma.

The table came from immunoSEQ multiplex PCR; TCRdb's copy has only in-frame clones and leaves some out. The data show roughly 60,000 clones, approximately 85% seen once. This CDR3 region has 17 residues. V lost 7 bases to trimming and J lost 0 bases; unmatched junction nucleotides: 12. The germline CDR1 and CDR2 sequences are LNHDA and SQIVND (reference sequence). The rearrangement uses TRBV19 and TRBJ1-5; 7 bases line up with TRBD1. Sequenced material: CD4+ or CD8+ T cells sorted from blood, taken in a trial of the OX40 agonist ivuxolimab. The clonotype comes from an adult with an advanced solid tumor such as melanoma, head and neck, liver or kidney cancer. DNA of the CDR3: TGTGCCAGTACCACACCCTACGGGACAGATAGCAATCAGCCCCAGCATTTT. Its translation is CASTTPYGTDSNQPQHF.